This TCR beta chain came from a study of blood T cell repertoires in COVID-19. About the research overall: Sites in the United States, Italy and Spain provided acute and convalescent COVID-19 samples. The cDNA or gDNA used as material had been derived from T cells, B-cell-depleted T cells, or PBMCs.

The CDR3 contains 13 residues. In germline, CDR1 is SGHAT, CDR2 FQNNGV. Trimming at V came to 5 bases and at J to 7 bases, leaving 7 bases not matched to a gene. This clone was found a few times. Per the authors' pipeline: Amplification with reference gene primers provided the estimates of nucleated cell counts. Produced via immunoSEQ multiplex PCR; TCRdb's table is partial and in-frame only. V and J calls and clone size come straight from that table; D and trimming were deduced from the DNA. The table shows about 100,000 clones, with 85% to 90% occurring only once. The rearrangement uses TRBV11-2 and TRBJ1-2, with 7 bases fitting TRBD1. Input material: peripheral blood. The clonotype originates from a human donor with active COVID-19. The donor label of this sample is uncertain. The CDR3 protein is CASSHDRAGGYTF. CDR3 DNA: TGTGCCAGCAGCCATGACAGGGCGGGTGGCTACACCTTC.